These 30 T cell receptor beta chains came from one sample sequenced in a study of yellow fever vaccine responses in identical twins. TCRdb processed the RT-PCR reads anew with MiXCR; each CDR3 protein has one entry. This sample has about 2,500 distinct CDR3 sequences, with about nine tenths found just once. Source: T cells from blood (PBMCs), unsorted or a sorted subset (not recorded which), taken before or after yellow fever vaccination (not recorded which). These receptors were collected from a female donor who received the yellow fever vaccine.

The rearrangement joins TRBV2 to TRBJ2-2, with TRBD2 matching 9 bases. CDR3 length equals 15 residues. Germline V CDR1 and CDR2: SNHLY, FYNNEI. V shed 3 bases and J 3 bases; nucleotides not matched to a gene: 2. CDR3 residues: CASSDSGSDTGELFF. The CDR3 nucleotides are TGTGCCAGCAGTGATAGCGGGAGCGACACCGGGGAGCTGTTTTTT.

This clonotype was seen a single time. Here the CDR3 reads CASSGTTSYEQYF. Here the CDR3 DNA reads TGTGCCAGCAGTGGGACTACCTCCTACGAGCAGTACTTC. V usage is TRBV25-1 and J usage is TRBJ2-7; a weak D match, TRBD2 (6 bases). Trimming left V 4 bases short and J 0 bases short, with 7 bases between. Germline CDR1 and CDR2: MGHDK and SYGVNS. The CDR3 extends over 13 amino acids.

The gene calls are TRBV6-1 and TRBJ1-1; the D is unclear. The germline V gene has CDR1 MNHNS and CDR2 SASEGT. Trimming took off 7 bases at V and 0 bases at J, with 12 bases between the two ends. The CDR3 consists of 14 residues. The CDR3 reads CASKKQLMNTEAFF. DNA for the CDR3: TGTGCCAGCAAAAAACAGCTCATGAACACTGAAGCTTTCTTT.

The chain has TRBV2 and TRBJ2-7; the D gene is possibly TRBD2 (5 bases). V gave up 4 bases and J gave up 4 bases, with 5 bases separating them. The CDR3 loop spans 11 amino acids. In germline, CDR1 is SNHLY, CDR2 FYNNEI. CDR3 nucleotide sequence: TGTGCCAGCAGTGGGAGGTACGAGCAGTACTTC. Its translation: CASSGRYEQYF.

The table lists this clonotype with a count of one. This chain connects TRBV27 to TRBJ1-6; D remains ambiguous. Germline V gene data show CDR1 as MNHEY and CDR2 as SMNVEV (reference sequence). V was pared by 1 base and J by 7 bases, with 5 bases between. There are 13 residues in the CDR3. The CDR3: CASSLWRNSPLHF. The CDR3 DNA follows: TGTGCCAGCAGTTTATGGAGGAATTCACCCCTCCACTTT.

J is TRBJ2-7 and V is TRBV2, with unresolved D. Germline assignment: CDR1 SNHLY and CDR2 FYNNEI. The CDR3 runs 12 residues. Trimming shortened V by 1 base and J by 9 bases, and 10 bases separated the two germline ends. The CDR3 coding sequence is TGTGCCAGCAGTGAAGAAGCGAGCCGGCAGTACTTC. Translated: CASSEEASRQYF.

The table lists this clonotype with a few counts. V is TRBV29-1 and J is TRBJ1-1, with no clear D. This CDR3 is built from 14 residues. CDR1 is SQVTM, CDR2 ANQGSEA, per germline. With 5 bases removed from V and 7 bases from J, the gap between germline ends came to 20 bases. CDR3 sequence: CSVPGVIVRGEAFF. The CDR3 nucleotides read TGCAGCGTTCCCGGGGTGATCGTACGGGGTGAAGCTTTCTTT.

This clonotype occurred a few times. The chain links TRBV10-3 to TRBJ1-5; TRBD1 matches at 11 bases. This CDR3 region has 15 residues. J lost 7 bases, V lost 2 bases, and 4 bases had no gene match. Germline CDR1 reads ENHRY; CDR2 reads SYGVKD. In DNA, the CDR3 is TGTGCCATCAGTGAGGGGACAGGGGGAAGCCAGCCCCAGCATTTT. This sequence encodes CAISEGTGGSQPQHF.

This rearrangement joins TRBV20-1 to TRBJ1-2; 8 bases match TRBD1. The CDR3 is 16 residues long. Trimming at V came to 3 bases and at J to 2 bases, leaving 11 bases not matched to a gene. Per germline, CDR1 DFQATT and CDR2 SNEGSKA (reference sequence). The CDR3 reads CSASDKDRVYNYGYTF. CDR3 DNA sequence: TGCAGTGCTAGTGATAAGGACAGGGTCTACAACTATGGCTACACCTTC.

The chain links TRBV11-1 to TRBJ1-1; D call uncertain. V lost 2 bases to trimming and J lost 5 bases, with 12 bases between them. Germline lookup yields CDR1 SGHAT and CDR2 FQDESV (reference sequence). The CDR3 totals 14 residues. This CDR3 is CASSLYSAGTEAFF. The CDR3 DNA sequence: TGTGCCAGCAGCTTATACAGTGCGGGAACTGAAGCTTTCTTT.

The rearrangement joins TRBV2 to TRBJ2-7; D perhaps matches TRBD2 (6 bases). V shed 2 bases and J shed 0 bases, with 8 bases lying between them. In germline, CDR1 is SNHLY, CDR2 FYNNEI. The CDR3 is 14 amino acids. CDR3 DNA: TGTGCCAGCAGTGAATGGACTAACTCCTACGAGCAGTACTTC. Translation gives CASSEWTNSYEQYF.

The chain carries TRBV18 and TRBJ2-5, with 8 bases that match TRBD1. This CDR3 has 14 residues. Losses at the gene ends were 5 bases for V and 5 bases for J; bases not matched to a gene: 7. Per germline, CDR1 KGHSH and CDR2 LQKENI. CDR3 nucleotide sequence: TGTGCCAGCTCAGCTCAGGGGGCTGAGGAGACCCAGTACTTC. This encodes CASSAQGAEETQYF.

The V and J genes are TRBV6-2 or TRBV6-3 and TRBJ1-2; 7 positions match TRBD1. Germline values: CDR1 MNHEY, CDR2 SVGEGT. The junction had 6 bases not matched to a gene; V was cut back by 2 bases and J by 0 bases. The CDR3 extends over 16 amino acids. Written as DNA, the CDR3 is TGTGCCAGCAGTTACGGGGGACAGCTATCTAACTATGGCTACACCTTC. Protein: CASSYGGQLSNYGYTF.

The CDR3 DNA reads as TGCGCCAGCAGTCAACCGCCGAAGGGTTATGGCTACACCTTC. Translated: CASSQPPKGYGYTF. The V and J genes are TRBV23-1 and TRBJ1-2; D is unclear. TRBV23-1 is noted as an ORF with a role that remains uncertain. There are 14 residues in the CDR3. V lost 2 bases and J 5 bases, leaving 12 bases between the germline ends.

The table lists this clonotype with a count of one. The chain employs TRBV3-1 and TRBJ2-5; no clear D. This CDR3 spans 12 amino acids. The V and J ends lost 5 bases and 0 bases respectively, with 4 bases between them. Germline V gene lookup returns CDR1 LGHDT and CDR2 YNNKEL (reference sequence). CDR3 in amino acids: CASSIYQETQYF. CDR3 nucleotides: TGTGCCAGCAGCATCTACCAAGAGACCCAGTACTTC.

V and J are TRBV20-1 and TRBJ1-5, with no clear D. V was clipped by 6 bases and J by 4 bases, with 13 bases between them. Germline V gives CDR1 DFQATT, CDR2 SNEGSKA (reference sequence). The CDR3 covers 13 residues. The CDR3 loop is CSAMDGPNQPQHF. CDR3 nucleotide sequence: TGCAGTGCCATGGACGGACCGAATCAGCCCCAGCATTTT.

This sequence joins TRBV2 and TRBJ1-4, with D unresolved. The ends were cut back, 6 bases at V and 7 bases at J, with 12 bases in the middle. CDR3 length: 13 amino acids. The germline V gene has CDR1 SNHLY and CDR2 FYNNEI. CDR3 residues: CASRVPGFEKLFF. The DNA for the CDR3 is TGTGCCAGCAGAGTACCGGGCTTTGAAAAACTGTTTTTT.

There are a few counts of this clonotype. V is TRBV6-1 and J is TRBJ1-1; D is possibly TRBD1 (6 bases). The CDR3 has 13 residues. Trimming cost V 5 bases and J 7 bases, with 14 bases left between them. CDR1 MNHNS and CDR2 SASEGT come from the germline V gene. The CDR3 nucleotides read TGTGCCAGCAGTCCTCCGACAGGCCTTGAAGCTTTCTTT. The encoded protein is CASSPPTGLEAFF.

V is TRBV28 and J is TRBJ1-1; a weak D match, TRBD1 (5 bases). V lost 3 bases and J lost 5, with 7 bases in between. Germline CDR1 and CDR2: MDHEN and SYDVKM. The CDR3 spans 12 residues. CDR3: CASSFRGTEAFF. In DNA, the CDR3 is TGTGCCAGCAGTTTCCGGGGGACTGAAGCTTTCTTT.

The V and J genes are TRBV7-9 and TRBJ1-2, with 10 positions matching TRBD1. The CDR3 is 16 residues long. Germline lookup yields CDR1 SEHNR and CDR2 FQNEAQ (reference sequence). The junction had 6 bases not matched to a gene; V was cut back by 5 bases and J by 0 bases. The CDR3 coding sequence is TGTGCCAGCAGCGGACAGGGGGAACGCTCTAACTATGGCTACACCTTC. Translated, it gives CASSGQGERSNYGYTF.

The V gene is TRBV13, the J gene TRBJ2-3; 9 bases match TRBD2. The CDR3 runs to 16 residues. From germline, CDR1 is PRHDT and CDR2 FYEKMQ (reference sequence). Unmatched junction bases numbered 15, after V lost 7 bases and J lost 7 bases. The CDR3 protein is CASIPLGGGAGNTQYF. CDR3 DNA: TGTGCCAGCATCCCCCTTGGCGGGGGGGCCGGGAATACGCAGTATTTT.

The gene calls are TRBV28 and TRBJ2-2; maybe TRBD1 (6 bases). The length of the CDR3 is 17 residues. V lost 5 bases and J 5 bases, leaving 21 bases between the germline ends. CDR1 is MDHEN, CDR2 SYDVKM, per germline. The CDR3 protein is CASSSLRRAGETGELFF. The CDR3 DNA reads TGTGCCAGCAGTAGTTTGCGACGGGCAGGGGAGACCGGGGAGCTGTTTTTT.

CDR3 residues: CASSLPGEIAEAFF. DNA for the CDR3: TGTGCCAGCAGTCTGCCGGGAGAGATCGCTGAAGCTTTCTTT. The chain employs TRBV12-3 or TRBV12-4 and TRBJ1-1, with unresolved D. The CDR3 is 14 residues long. The V and J ends lost 5 bases and 6 bases respectively, with 16 bases between them.

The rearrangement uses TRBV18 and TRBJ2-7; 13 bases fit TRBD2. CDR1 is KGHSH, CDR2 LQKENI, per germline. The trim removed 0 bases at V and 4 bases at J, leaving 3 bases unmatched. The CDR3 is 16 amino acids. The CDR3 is CASSPPLAGGTYEQYF. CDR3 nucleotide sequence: TGTGCCAGCTCACCACCACTAGCGGGAGGGACGTACGAGCAGTACTTC.

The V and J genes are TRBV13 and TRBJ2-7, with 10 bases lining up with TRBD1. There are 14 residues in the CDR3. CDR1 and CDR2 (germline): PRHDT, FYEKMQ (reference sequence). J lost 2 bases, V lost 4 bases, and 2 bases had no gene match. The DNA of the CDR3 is TGTGCCAGCAGCTGGGGACAGGGGCCCTACGAGCAGTACTTC. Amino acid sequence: CASSWGQGPYEQYF.

In DNA form, the CDR3 reads TGTGCCAGCAGCCCTAAAACCGGGGCGAACACTGAAGCTTTCTTT. Encoded protein: CASSPKTGANTEAFF. V gene TRBV11-3 combines with J gene TRBJ1-1; a possible D gene is TRBD1 (5 bases). Germline CDR1 is SGHNT and CDR2 is YENEEA. With 5 bases removed from V and 1 base from J, the gap between germline ends came to 14 bases. The CDR3 is made up of 15 amino acids.

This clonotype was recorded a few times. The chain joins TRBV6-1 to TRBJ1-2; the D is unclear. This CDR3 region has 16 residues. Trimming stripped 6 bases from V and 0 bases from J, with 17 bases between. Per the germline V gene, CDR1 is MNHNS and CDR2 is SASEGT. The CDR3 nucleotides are TGTGCCAGCAGCCTAACTGCTTATACAGCTAACTATGGCTACACCTTC. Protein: CASSLTAYTANYGYTF.

The DNA of the CDR3 is TGTGCCAGCAGCGCGGGTTTTGGCAGGGGGGCGAGCAATCAGCCCCAGCATTTT. It codes for CASSAGFGRGASNQPQHF. The chain carries TRBV13 and TRBJ1-5; the match to TRBD1 covers 7 bases. The germline gives CDR1 PRHDT, CDR2 FYEKMQ (reference sequence). CDR3 length: 18 residues. The V segment lost 5 bases and the J segment 1 base; nucleotides outside the gene matches: 14.

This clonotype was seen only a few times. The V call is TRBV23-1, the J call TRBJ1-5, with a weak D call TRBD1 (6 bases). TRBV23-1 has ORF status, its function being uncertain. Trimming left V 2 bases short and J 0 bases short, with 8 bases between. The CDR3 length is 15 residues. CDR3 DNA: TGCGCCAGCAGTCAAAAGGGGGGTAGCAATCAGCCCCAGCATTTT. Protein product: CASSQKGGSNQPQHF.

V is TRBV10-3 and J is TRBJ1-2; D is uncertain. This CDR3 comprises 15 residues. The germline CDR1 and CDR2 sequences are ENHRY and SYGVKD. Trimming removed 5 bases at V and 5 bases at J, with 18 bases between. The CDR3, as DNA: TGTGCCATCAGTCGGAATGTAACTATTTCATATGGCTACACCTTC. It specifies CAISRNVTISYGYTF.